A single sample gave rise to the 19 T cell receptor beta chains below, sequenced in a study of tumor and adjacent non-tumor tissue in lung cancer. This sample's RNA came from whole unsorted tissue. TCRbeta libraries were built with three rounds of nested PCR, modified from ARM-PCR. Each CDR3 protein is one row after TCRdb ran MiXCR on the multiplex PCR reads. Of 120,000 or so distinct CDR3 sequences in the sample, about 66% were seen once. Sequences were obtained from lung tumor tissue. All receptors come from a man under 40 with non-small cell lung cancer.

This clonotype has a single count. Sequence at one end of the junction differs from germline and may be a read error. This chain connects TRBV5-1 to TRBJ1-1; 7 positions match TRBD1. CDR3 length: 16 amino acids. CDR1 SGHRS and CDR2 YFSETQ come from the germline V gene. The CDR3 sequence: CASSFLLGTANTEAFF. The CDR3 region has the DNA TGTGCCAGCAGCTTTTTACTCGGGACAGCGAACACTGAAGCTTTCTTT.

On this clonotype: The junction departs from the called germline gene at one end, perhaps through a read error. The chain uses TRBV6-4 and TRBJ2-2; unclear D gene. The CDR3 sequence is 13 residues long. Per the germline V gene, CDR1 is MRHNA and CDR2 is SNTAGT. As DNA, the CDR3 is TGTGCCAGCAGTGACTCCTACACCGAGGAGCTGTTTTTT. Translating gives CASSDSYTEELFF.

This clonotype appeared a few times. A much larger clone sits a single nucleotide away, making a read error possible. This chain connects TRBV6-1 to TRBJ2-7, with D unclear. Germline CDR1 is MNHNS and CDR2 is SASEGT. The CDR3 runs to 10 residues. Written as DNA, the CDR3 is TGTGCCAGCGGAGCCTACGGGCAGTACTTC. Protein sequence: CASGAYGQYF.

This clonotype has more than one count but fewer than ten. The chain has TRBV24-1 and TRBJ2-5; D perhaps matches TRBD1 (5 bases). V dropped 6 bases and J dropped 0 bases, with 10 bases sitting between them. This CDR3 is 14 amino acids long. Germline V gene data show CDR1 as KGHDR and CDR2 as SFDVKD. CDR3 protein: CATSKGPNQETQYF. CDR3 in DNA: TGTGCCACCAGTAAGGGGCCCAACCAAGAGACCCAGTACTTC.

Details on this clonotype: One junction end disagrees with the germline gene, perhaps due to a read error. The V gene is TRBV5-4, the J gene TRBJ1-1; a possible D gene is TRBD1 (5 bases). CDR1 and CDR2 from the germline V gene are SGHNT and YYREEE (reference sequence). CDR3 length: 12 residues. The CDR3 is CASSSHGGEALF. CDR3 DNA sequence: TGTGCCAGCAGCTCCCATGGGGGTGAAGCACTCTTT.

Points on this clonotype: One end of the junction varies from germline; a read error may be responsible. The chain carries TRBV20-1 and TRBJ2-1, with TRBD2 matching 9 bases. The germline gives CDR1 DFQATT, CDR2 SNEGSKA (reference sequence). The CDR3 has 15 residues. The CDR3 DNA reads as TGCAGTGCTACCCCCGGGACTAGCCCCTACAATGTGCAGTTCTTC. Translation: CSATPGTSPYNVQFF.

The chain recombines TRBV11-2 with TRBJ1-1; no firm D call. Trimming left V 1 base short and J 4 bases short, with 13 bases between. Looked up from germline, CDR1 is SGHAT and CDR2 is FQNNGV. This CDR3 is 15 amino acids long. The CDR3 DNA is TGTGCCAGCAGCTTAGGGACCACCCTGAGCACTGAAGCTTTCTTT. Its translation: CASSLGTTLSTEAFF.

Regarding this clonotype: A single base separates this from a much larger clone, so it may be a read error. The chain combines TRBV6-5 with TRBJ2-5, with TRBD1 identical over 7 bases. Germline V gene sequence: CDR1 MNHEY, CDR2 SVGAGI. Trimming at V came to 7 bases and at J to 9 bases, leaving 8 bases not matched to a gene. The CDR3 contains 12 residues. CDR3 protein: CASTRDSGAQYF. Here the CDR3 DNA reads TGTGCCAGCACTCGGGACAGCGGTGCCCAGTACTTC.

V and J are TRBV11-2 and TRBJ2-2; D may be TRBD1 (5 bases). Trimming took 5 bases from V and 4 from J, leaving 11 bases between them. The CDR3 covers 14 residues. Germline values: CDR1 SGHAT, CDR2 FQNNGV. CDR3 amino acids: CASSAQQVTGELFF. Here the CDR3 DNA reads TGTGCCAGCAGCGCTCAACAGGTCACCGGGGAGCTGTTTTTT.

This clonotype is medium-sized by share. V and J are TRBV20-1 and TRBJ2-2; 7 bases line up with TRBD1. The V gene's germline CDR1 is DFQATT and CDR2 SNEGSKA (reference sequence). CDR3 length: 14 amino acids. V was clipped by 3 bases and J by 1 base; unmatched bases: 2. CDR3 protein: CSASRDRNTGELFF. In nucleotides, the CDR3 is TGCAGTGCTAGCCGGGACAGGAACACCGGGGAGCTGTTTTTT.

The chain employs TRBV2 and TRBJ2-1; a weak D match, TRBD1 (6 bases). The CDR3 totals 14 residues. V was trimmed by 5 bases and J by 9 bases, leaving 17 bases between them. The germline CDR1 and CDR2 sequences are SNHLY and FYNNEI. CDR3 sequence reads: CASSLWTAEGEQFF. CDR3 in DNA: TGTGCCAGCAGTCTTTGGACAGCGGAAGGTGAGCAGTTCTTC.

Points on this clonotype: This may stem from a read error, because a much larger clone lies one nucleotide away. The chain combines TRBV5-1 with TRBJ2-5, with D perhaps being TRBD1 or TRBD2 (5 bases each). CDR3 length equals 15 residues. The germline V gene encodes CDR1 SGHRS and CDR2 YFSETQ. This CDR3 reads CANSLWGSGQETQYF. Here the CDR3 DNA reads TGCGCCAACAGCTTGTGGGGGTCGGGTCAAGAGACCCAGTACTTC.

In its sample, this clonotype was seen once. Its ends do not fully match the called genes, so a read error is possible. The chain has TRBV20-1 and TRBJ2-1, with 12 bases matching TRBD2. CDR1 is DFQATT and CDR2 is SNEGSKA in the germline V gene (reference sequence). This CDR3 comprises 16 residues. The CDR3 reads CSASRILAGGGNEQSF. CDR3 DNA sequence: TGCAGTGCTAGTCGTATACTAGCGGGGGGTGGGAATGAGCAGTCCTTC.

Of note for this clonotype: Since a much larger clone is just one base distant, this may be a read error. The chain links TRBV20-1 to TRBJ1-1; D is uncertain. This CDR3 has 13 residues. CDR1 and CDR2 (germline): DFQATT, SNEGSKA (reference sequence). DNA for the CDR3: TGCAGCGCGATGCGGGTCATGAACACTGAAGCTATCTTT. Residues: CSAMRVMNTEAIF.

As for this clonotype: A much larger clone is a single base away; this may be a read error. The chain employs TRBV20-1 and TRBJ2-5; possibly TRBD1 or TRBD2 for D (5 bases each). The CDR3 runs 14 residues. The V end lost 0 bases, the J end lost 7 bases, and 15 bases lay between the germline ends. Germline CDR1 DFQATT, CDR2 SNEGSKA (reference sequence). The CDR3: CSAREGQTRGTQYF. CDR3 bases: TGCAGTGCTAGAGAGGGGCAGACACGGGGGACCCAGTACTTC.

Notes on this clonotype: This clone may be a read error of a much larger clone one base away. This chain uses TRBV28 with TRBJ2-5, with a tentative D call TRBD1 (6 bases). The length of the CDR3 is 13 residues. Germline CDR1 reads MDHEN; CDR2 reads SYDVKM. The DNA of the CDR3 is TGTGCCAGCAGTTTTTTAGGGGGAGAGACCCATTACTTC. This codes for CASSFLGGETHYF.

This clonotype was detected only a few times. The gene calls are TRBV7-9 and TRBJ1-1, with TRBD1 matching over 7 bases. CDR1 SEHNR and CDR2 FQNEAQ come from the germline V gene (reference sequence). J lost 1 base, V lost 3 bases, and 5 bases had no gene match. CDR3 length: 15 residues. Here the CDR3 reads CASSFTGQWNTEAFF. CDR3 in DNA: TGTGCCAGCAGCTTTACGGGACAGTGGAACACTGAAGCTTTCTTT.

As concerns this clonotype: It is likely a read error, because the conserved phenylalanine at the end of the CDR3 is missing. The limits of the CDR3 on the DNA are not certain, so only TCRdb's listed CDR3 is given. The CDR3 here is CASGRGTDEQYC. This chain connects TRBV11-2 to TRBJ2-7; TRBD1, the table's D call, was not compared with the DNA. The germline V gene encodes CDR1 SGHAT and CDR2 FQNNGV. The CDR3 contains 12 residues when both ends are counted.

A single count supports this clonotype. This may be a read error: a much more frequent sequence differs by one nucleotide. CDR3 nucleotides: TGTGCCAGCAGTGAAGCACGAACAGATATGCAGTATTTT. It translates to CASSEARTDMQYF. The chain employs TRBV6-1 and TRBJ2-3; no clear D gene. Germline CDR1 MNHNS, CDR2 SASEGT. The CDR3 is 13 amino acids.